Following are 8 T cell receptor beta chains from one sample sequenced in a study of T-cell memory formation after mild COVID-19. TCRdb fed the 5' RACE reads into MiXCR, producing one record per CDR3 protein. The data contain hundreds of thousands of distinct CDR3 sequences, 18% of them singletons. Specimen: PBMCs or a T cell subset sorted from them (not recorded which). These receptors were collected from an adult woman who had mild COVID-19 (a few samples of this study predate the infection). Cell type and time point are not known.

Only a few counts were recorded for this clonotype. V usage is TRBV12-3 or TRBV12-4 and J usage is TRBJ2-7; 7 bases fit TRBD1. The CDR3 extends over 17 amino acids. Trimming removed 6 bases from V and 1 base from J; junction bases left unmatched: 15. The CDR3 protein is CASSTQIQTGNSYEQYF. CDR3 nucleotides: TGTGCCAGCAGCACACAAATACAGACAGGGAATTCCTACGAGCAGTACTTC.

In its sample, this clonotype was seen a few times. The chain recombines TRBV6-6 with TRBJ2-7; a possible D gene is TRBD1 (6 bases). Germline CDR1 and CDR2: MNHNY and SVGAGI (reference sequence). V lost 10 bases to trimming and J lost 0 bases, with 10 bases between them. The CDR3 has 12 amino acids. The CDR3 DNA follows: TGTGCCACCCTGGACAGCTCCTACGAGCAGTACTTC. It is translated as CATLDSSYEQYF.

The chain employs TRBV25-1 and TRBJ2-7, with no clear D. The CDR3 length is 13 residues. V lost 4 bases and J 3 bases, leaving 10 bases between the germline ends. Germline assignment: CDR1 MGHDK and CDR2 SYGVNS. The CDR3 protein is CASSVGGNYEQYF. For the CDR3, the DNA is TGTGCCAGCAGTGTTGGCGGAAACTACGAGCAGTACTTC.

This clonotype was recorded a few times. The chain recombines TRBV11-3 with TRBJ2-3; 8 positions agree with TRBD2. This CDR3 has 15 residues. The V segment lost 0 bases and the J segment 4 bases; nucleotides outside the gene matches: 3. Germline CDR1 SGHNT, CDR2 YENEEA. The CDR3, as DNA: TGTGCCAGCAGCTTAGAATACGGGGGGGCAGATACGCAGTATTTT. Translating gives CASSLEYGGADTQYF.

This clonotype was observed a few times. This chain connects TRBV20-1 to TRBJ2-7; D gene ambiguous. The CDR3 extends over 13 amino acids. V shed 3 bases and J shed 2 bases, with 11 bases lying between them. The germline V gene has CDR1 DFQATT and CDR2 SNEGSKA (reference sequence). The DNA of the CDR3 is TGCAGTGCTAGGGTGGCGGCCACCTACGAGCAGTACTTC. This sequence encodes CSARVAATYEQYF.

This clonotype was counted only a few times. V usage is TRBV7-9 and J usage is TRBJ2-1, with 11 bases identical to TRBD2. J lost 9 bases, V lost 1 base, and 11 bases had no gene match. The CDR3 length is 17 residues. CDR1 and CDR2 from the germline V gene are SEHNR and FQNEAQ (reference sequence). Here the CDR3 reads CASSLEVDSGRATEQFF. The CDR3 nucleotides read TGTGCCAGCAGCTTAGAGGTCGATAGCGGGAGGGCCACTGAGCAGTTCTTC.

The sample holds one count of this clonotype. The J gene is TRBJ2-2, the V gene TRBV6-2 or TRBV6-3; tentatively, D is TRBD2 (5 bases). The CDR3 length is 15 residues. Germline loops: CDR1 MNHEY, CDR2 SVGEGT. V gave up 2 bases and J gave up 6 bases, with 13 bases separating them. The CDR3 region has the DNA TGTGCCAGCAGTTACGTGGCTAGCCGGGCCGGGGAGCTGTTTTTT. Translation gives CASSYVASRAGELFF.

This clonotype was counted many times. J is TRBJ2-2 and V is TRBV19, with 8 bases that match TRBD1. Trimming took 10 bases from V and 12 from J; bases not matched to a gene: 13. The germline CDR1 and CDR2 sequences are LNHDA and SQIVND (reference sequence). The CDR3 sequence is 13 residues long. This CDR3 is CATRQGSPVKLFF. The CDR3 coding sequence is TGTGCCACCCGACAGGGGTCCCCCGTGAAGCTGTTTTTT.